This T cell receptor (beta chain) came from a study of a mutant IDH1 vaccine in newly diagnosed glioma. Study in general: Pretreatment consisted of radiotherapy, temozolomide, or both, with most receiving both. Study results and limitations: Patients mounted vaccine-induced immune responses in 90% to 95% of cases.

Remarks on this clone: What it binds is not known.

This sample's time point: week 11, during vaccination. Alongside topical imiquimod, each dose of vaccine comprised 300 ug of mutant IDH1 20-mer peptide. Astrocytomas found in donors were new, WHO grade 3 or 4, IDH1-mutant and ATRX-lost. The CDR3 covers 20 residues. V shed 4 bases, J shed 4 bases, and the junction held 19 bases outside the gene matches. CDR1 and CDR2 from the germline V gene are ENHRY and SYGVKD. Profiling relied on immunoSEQ multiplex PCR, and the TCRdb table lists in-frame clones only, not all of them. The table has about 110,000 clones, around 90% seen once. The material sequenced was PBMCs, taken from a glioma patient whose treatment included an IDH1 peptide vaccine. The sequence derives from a woman between 45 and 65 years old with glioma. The chain links TRBV10-3 to TRBJ2-2, with 9 bases fitting TRBD2. Here the CDR3 reads CAISGVAGAETQFPTGELFF. The CDR3 DNA sequence: TGTGCCATCAGTGGGGTAGCGGGAGCGGAAACCCAATTTCCCACCGGGGAGCTGTTTTTT.